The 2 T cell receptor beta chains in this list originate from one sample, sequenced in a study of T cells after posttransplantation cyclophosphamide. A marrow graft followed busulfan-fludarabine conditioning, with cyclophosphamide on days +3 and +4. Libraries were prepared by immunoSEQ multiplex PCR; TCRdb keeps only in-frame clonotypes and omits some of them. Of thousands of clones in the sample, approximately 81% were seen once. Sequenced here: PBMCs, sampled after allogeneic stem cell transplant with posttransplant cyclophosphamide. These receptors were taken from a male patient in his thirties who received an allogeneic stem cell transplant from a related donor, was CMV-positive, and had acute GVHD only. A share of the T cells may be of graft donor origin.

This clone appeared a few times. The CDR3 reads CASSLTKRTSGGVTDTQYF. Written as DNA, the CDR3 is TGTGCCAGCAGCTTAACCAAACGGACTAGCGGGGGGGTCACAGATACGCAGTATTTT. The V gene is TRBV11-2, the J gene TRBJ2-3, with 15 bases lining up with TRBD2. Germline V CDR1 and CDR2: SGHAT, FQNNGV. The CDR3 is made up of 19 amino acids. V was pared by 2 bases and J by 2 bases, with 8 bases of the junction left unmatched.

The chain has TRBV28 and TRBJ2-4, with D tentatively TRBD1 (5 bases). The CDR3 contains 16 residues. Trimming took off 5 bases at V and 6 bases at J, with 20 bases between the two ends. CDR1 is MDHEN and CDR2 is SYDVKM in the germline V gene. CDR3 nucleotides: TGTGCCAGCAGTCCTATTTCCGGCAGGGTCGGAAACATTCAGTACTTC. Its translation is CASSPISGRVGNIQYF. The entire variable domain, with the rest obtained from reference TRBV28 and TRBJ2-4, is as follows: DVKVTQSSRYLVKRTGEKVFLECVQDMDHENMFWYRQDPGLGLRLIYFSYDVKMKEKGDIPEGYSVSREKKERFSLILESASTNQTSMYLCASSPISGRVGNIQYFGAGTRLSVL.